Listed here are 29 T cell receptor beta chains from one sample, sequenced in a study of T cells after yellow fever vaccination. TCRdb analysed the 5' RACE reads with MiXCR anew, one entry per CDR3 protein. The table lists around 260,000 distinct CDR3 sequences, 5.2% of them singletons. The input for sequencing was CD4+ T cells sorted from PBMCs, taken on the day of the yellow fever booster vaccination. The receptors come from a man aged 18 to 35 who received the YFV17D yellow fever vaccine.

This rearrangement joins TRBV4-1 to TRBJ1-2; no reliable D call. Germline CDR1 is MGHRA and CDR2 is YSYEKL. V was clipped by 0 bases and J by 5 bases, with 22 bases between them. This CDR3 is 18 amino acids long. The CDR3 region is CASSQDLAGGRVGYGYTF. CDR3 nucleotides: TGCGCCAGCAGCCAAGATCTTGCGGGTGGAAGGGTAGGATATGGCTACACCTTC.

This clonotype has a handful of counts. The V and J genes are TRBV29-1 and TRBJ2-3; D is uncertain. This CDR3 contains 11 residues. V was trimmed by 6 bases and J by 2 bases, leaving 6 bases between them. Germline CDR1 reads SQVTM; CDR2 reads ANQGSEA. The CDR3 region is CSVGITDTQYF. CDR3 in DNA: TGCAGCGTCGGCATCACAGATACGCAGTATTTT.

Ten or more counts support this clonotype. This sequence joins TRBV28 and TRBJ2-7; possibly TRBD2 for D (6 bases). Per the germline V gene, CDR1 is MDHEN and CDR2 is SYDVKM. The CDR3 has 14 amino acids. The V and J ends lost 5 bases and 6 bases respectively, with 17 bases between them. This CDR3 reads CASSAMRGSSEQYV. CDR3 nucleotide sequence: TGTGCCAGCAGTGCCATGCGGGGATCTAGCGAGCAGTACGTC.

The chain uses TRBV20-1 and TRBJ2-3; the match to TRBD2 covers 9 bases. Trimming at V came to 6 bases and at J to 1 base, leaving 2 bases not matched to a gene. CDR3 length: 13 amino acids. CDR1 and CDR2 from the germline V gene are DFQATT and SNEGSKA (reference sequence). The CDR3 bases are TGCAGTGCCCGGACTAGCGGCACAGATACGCAGTATTTT. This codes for CSARTSGTDTQYF.

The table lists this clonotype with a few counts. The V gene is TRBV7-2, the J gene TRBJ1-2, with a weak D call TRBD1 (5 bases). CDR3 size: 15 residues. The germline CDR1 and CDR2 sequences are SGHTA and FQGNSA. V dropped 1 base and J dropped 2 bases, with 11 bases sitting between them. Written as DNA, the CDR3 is TGTGCCAGCAGCTTAGTTGTGACAGCCAACTATGGCTACACCTTC. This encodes CASSLVVTANYGYTF.

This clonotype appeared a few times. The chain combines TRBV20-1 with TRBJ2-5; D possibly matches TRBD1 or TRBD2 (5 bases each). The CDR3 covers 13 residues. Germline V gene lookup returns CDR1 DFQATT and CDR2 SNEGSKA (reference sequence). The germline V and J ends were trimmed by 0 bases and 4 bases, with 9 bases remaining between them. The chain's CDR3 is CSARDGAGETQYF. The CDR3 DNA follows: TGCAGTGCTAGAGACGGGGCGGGAGAGACCCAGTACTTC.

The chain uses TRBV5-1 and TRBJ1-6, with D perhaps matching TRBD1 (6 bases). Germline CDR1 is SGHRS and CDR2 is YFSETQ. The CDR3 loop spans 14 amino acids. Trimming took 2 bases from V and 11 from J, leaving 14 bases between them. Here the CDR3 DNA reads TGCGCCAGCAGCTTCGACAGGTTTGAAACACCCCTCCACTTT. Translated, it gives CASSFDRFETPLHF.

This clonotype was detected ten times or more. The CDR3 sequence is CASSRDGQNTEAFF. The CDR3 DNA reads as TGTGCCAGCAGTCGGGACGGGCAGAACACTGAAGCTTTCTTT. The chain links TRBV6-2 or TRBV6-3 to TRBJ1-1; D is possibly TRBD1 (5 bases). The germline V and J ends were trimmed by 5 bases and 1 base, with 11 bases remaining between them. CDR3 length: 14 residues. Germline V gene lookup returns CDR1 MNHEY and CDR2 SVGEGT.

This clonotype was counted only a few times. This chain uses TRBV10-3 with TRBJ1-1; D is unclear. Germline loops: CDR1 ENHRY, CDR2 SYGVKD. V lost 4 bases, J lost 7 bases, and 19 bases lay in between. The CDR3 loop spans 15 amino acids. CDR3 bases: TGTGCCATCAGTGCCGGGGAGGCCCGCCGCGGTGAAGCTTTCTTT. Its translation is CAISAGEARRGEAFF.

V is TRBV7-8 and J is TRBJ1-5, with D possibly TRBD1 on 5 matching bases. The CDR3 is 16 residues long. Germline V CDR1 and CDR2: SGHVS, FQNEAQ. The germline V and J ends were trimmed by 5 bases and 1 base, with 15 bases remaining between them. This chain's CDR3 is CASSTTRGRSNQPQHF. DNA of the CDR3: TGTGCCAGCAGCACTACGAGGGGTAGAAGCAATCAGCCCCAGCATTTT.

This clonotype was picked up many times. The CDR3 spells CASSLGPQETQYF. As DNA, the CDR3 is TGTGCCAGCAGTCTTGGACCCCAAGAGACCCAGTACTTC. V usage is TRBV12-3 or TRBV12-4 and J usage is TRBJ2-5; D call uncertain. This CDR3 has 13 residues. V lost 5 bases, J lost 1 base, and 8 bases lay in between.

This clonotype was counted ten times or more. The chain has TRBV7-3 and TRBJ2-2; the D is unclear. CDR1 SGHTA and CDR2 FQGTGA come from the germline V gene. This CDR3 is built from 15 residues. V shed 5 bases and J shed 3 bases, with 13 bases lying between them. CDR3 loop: CASSNTAWDTGELFF. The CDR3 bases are TGTGCCAGCAGCAACACGGCCTGGGACACCGGGGAGCTGTTTTTT. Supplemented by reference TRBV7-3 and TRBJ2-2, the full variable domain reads GAGVSQTPSNKVTEKGKYVELRCDPISGHTALYWYRQSLGQGPEFLIYFQGTGAADDSGLPNDRFFAVRPEGSVSTLKIQRTERGDSAVYLCASSNTAWDTGELFFGEGSRLTVL.

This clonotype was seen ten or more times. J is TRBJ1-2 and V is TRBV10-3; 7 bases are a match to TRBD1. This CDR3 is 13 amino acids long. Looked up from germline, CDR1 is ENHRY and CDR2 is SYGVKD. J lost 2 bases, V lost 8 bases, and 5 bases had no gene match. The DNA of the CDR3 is TGTGCCATCGGACCAGGGGGGAACTATGGCTACACCTTC. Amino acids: CAIGPGGNYGYTF.

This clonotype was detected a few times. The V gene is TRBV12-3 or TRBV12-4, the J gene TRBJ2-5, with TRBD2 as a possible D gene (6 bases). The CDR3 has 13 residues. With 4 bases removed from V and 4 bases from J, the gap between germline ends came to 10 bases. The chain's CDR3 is CASSSEGRETQYF. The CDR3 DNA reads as TGTGCCAGCAGTTCGGAGGGGCGAGAGACCCAGTACTTC.

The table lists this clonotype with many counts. CDR3 coding DNA: TGTGCCAGCAGGCGGGGGGAGGGGTATGGCTACACCTTC. As protein: CASRRGEGYGYTF. The chain couples TRBV12-3 or TRBV12-4 to TRBJ1-2; tentatively, D is TRBD1 (5 bases). The CDR3 totals 13 residues. The germline V and J ends were trimmed by 6 bases and 5 bases, with 13 bases remaining between them.

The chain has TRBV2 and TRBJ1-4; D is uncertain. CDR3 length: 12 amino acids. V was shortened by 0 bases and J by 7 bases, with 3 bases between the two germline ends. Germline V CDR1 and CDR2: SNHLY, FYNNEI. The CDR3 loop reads CASSEALEKLFF. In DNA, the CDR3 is TGTGCCAGCAGTGAAGCGCTTGAAAAACTGTTTTTT.

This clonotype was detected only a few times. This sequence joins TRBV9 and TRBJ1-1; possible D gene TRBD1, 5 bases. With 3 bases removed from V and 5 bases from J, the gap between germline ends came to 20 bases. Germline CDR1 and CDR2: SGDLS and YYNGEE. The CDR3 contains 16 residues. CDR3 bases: TGTGCCAGCAGCGCACACAGCGGAGGGGCCGGGACTGAAGCTTTCTTT. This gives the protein CASSAHSGGAGTEAFF. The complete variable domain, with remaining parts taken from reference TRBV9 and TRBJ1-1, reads DSGVTQTPKHLITATGQRVTLRCSPRSGDLSVYWYQQSLDQGLQFLIQYYNGEERAKGNILERFSAQQFPDLHSELNLSSLELGDSALYFCASSAHSGGAGTEAFFGQGTRLTVV.

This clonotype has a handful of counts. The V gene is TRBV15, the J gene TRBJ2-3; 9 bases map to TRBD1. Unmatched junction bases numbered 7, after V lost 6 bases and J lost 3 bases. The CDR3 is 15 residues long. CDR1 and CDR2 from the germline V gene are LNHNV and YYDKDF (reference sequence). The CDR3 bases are TGTGCCACCAGTCCTGGACAGGGGAAGACAGATACGCAGTATTTT. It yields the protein CATSPGQGKTDTQYF.

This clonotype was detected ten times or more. The CDR3 protein is CASSPPSAGWSYEQYF. The CDR3, as DNA: TGCGCCAGCAGCCCGCCCTCGGCGGGATGGTCCTACGAGCAGTACTTC. V and J are TRBV4-3 and TRBJ2-7; a possible D gene is TRBD2 (6 bases). Germline CDR1 is LGHNA and CDR2 is YSLEER. The CDR3 totals 16 residues. V dropped 4 bases and J dropped 1 base, with 17 bases sitting between them.

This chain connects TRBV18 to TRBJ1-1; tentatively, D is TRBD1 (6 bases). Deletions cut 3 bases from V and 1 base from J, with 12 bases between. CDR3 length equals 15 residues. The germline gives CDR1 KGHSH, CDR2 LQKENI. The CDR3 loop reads CASSPPGAENTEAFF. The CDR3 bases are TGTGCCAGCTCACCCCCGGGGGCGGAGAACACTGAAGCTTTCTTT.

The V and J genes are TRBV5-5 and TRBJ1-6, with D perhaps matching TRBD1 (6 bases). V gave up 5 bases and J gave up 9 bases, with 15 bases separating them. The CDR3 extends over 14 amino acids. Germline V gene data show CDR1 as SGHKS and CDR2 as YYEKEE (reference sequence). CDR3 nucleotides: TGTGCCAGCAGAGACAACAGGGTTAGTTCACCCCTCCACTTT. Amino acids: CASRDNRVSSPLHF.

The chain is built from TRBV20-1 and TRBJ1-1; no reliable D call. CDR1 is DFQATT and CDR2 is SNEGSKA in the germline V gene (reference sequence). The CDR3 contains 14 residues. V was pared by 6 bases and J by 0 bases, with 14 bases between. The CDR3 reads CSAPRVVVNTEAFF. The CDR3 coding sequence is TGCAGTGCACCAAGGGTAGTGGTGAACACTGAAGCTTTCTTT.

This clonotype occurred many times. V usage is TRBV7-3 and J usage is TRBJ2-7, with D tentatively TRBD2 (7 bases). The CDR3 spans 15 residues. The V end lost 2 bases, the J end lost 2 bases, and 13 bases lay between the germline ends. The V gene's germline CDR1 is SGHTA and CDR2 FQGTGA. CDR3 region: CASSLEGGTPYEQYF. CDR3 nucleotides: TGTGCCAGCAGCTTAGAGGGGGGGACCCCCTACGAGCAGTACTTC. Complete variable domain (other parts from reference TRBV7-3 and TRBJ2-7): GAGVSQTPSNKVTEKGKYVELRCDPISGHTALYWYRQSLGQGPEFLIYFQGTGAADDSGLPNDRFFAVRPEGSVSTLKIQRTERGDSAVYLCASSLEGGTPYEQYFGPGTRLTVT.

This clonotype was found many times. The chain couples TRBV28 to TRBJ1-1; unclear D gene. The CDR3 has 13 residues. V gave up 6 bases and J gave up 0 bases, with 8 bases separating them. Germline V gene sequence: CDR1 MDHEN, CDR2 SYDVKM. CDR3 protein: CASSDGLNTEAFF. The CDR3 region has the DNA TGTGCCAGCAGCGACGGCTTGAACACTGAAGCTTTCTTT.

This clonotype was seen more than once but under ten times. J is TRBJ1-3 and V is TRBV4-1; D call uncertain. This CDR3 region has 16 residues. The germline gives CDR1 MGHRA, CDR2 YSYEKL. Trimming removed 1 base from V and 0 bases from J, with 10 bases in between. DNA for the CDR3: TGCGCCAGCAGCCAAGGGGAGGGCCGCTCTGGAAACACCATATATTTT. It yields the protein CASSQGEGRSGNTIYF.

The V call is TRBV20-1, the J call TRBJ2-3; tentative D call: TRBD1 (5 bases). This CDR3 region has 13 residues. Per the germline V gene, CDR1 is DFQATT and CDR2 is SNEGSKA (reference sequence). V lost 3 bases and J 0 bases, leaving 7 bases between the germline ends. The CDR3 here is CSARDTSTDTQYF. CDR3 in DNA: TGCAGTGCTAGGGACACTAGCACAGATACGCAGTATTTT.

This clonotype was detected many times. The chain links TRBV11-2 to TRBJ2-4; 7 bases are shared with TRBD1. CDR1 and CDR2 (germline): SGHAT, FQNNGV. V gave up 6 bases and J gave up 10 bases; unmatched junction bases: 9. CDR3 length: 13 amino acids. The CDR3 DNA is TGTGCCAGCAGTCCCGACAGGGATCGGATTCAGTACTTC. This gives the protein CASSPDRDRIQYF.

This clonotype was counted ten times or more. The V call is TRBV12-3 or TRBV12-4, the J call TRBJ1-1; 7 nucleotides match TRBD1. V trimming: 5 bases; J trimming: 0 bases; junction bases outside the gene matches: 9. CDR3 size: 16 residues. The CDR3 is CASSLRQGKMNTEAFF. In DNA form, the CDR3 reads TGTGCCAGCAGTCTCAGACAGGGCAAGATGAACACTGAAGCTTTCTTT.

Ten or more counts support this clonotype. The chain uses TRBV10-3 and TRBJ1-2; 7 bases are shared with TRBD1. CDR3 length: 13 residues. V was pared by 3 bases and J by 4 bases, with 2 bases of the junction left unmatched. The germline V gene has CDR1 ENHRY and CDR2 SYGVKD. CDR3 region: CAISEGGSYGYTF. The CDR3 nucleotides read TGTGCCATCAGTGAAGGGGGCAGCTATGGCTACACCTTC.